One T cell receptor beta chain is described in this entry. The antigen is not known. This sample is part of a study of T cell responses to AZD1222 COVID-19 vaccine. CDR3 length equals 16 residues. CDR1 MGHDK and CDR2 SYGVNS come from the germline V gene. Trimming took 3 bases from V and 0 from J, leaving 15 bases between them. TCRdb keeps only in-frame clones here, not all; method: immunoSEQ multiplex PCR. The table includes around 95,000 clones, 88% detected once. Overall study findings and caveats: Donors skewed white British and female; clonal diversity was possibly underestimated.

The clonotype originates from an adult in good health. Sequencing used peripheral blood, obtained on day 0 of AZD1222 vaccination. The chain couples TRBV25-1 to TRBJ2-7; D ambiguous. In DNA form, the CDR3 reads TGTGCCAGCAGTGAGCTCTTGGGCGGCAGCTCCTACGAGCAGTACTTC. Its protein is CASSELLGGSSYEQYF.